This is a list of T cell receptor beta chains from one sample in a study of PD-1 blockade in classical Hodgkin lymphoma. Repertoires were generated with immunoSEQ multiplex PCR, while TCRdb's copy carries only in-frame clones and drops some. The sample has around 100,000 clones; roughly 89% are singletons. The input for sequencing was peripheral blood mononuclear cells (PBMCs), taken before the second cycle of nivolumab. Source of these receptors: a human donor with classical Hodgkin lymphoma. CDR3s include the opening cysteine and the closing phenylalanine or tryptophan. A D gene is named only where the DNA matches it firmly. Part of the rows lack a size; the others show once, few, many or a class for expanded clones.

d_gene	abundance	j_gene	v_gene	CDR3nt	CDR3aa
TRBD2	-	TRBJ2-5	TRBV19	TGTGCCAGTAGTATTGGGACTAGCGGGGGTGGAGAGACCCAGTACTTC	CASSIGTSGGGETQYF
-	once	TRBJ2-1	TRBV18	TGTGCCAGCTCTAGGGGGGCCCCCAACAATGAGCAGTTCTTC	CASSRGAPNNEQFF
-	few	TRBJ1-1	TRBV5-1	TGCGCCAGCAGTTCACAGGGAGAGGTCACTGAAGCTTTCTTT	CASSSQGEVTEAFF
-	-	TRBJ1-2	TRBV27	TGTGCCAGCAGTTTAAAGGGGCCGAACTATGGCTACACCTTC	CASSLKGPNYGYTF
TRBD1	once	TRBJ1-4	TRBV19	TGTGCCAGTAGTATAGCGACAGGGAAGGTTGAAAAACTGTTTTTT	CASSIATGKVEKLFF
TRBD1	-	TRBJ2-7	TRBV11-2	TGTGCCAGCAGCTTCGGGACAGGGACACGCTACGAGCAGTACTTC	CASSFGTGTRYEQYF
-	-	TRBJ1-2	TRBV5-6	TGTGCCAGCAGCCCCAGCGGGGAGGACTATGGCTACACCTTC	CASSPSGEDYGYTF
-	-	TRBJ2-1	TRBV27	TGTGCCAGCAGTTTAGGCCGTAGCTCCTACAATGAGCAGTTCTTC	CASSLGRSSYNEQFF
-	-	TRBJ2-1	TRBV27	TGTGCCAGCAGTTCTATCCCCGGGCCAAGGAAGTTCTTC	CASSSIPGPRKFF
-	-	TRBJ2-1	TRBV6-1	TGTGCCAGCAGTGACGCCGGGACATACAATGAGCAGTTCTTC	CASSDAGTYNEQFF
TRBD1	-	TRBJ1-1	TRBV6-1	TGTGCCAGCAGTGGACCTAAATACACACGACAGGGGACGAGTGAAGCTTTCTTT	CASSGPKYTRQGTSEAFF
TRBD1	-	TRBJ1-4	TRBV19	TGTGCCAGTAGTATAGGAGGGGGCGAAAAACTGTTTTTT	CASSIGGGEKLFF
TRBD1	-	TRBJ1-2	TRBV6-6	TGTGCCAGCAGTTTTTCGACAGGGGGCCGTGCCTATGGCTACACCTTC	CASSFSTGGRAYGYTF
TRBD1	-	TRBJ1-4	TRBV30	TGTGCCTGGAGTGCTGGACAGGGAACTAATGAAAAACTGTTTTTT	CAWSAGQGTNEKLFF
-	-	TRBJ1-3	TRBV29-1	TGCAGCGTTGTCGAGGGGAATGGAAACACCATATATTTT	CSVVEGNGNTIYF
-	-	TRBJ1-5	TRBV7-2	TGTGCCAGCAGCTCGTTAAGCCCTAATCAGCCCCAGCATTTT	CASSSLSPNQPQHF
-	-	TRBJ1-5	TRBV30	TGTGCCTGGACTGGGGGACGAAATCAGCCCCAGCATTTT	CAWTGGRNQPQHF
-	-	TRBJ1-1	TRBV5-1	TGCGCCAGCAGCTTGGGCAGGGGAAAGGTCCCTGAAGCTTTCTTT	CASSLGRGKVPEAFF
TRBD2	-	TRBJ2-3	TRBV7-2	TGTGCCAGCAGCTTTAAAGCGGGGCCCACAGATACGCAGTATTTT	CASSFKAGPTDTQYF
-	-	TRBJ1-2	TRBV30	TGTGCCAGCGGGGCCTCGCTGGGAGGCTACACCTTC	CASGASLGGYTF
-	-	TRBJ2-7	TRBV6-1	TGTGCCAGCAGTGATCGCGGGCCCTACGAGCAGTACTTC	CASSDRGPYEQYF
-	-	TRBJ1-1	TRBV7-7	TGTGCCAGCAGCTGGGACTTTAACACTGAAGCTTTCTTT	CASSWDFNTEAFF
-	-	TRBJ1-5	TRBV7-2	TGTGCCAGCAGCTTAGTCCAGGGAAGCAATCAGCCCCAGCATTTT	CASSLVQGSNQPQHF
-	-	TRBJ2-3	TRBV15	TGTGCCACCAGCCCCGAAGTTGAGGGCAGGGGGGCAGATACGCAGTATTTT	CATSPEVEGRGADTQYF
-	-	TRBJ2-1	TRBV27	TGTGCCAGCAGTCCCGACAGTGCCCTCTACAATGAGCAGTTCTTC	CASSPDSALYNEQFF
-	-	TRBJ2-7	TRBV5-6	TGTGCCAGCAGCTCGATCACCTACGAGCAGTACTTC	CASSSITYEQYF
-	-	TRBJ1-2	TRBV30	TGTGCCTGGAGTGTAGAGGGGAACTATGGCTACACCTTC	CAWSVEGNYGYTF
-	-	TRBJ1-6	TRBV15	TGTGCCACCAGCAGAGATCTCACCCAGGCCTCAAATTCATCCCTCCACTTT	CATSRDLTQASNSSLHF
-	-	TRBJ1-2	TRBV5-6	TGTGCCAGCAGCTTGGGAGGGTGGCTCTATGTTGACGGCTACACCTTC	CASSLGGWLYVDGYTF
-	-	TRBJ1-6	TRBV5-6	TGTGCCAGCACCTCCCCCTCGGGCGCCCCTATGTCCTATAATTCACCCCTCCACTTT	CASTSPSGAPMSYNSPLHF
TRBD2	-	TRBJ2-5	TRBV4-3	TGCGCCAGCAGCCAAGACACAGCGGGGGGGCCGGCGGAGACCCAGTACTTC	CASSQDTAGGPAETQYF
-	-	TRBJ1-4	TRBV7-9	TGTGCCAGCAGCCAAGGCCTTGGGGTTGCTAATGAAAAACTGTTTTTT	CASSQGLGVANEKLFF
-	once	TRBJ2-3	TRBV19	TGTGCCAGTAGTATCGTCTCGGGGTCAGATACGCAGTATTTT	CASSIVSGSDTQYF
-	-	TRBJ2-7	TRBV7-9	TGTGCCAGCAGCCCCTATAAAGAATACGAGCAGTACTTC	CASSPYKEYEQYF
-	-	TRBJ1-2	TRBV11-2	TGTGCCAGCAGCTTAGACATCAGGGTTTACTATGGCTACACCTTC	CASSLDIRVYYGYTF